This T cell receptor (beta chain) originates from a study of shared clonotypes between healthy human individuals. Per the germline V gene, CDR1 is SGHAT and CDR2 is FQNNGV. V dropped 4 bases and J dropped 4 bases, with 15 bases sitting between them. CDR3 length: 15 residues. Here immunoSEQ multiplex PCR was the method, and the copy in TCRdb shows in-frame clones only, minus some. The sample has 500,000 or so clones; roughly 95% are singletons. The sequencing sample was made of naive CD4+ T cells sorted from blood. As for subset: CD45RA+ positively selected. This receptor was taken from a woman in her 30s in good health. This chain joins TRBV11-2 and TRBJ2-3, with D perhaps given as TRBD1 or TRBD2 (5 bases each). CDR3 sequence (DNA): TGTGCCAGCAGCTCCTTAAACGTGGGGGCAGATACGCAGTATTTT. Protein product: CASSSLNVGADTQYF.